A selection of T cell receptor beta chains follows, all from one sample in a study of regulatory T cells in long-lasting Graves disease. Via MiXCR, TCRdb re-called the multiplex PCR reads, giving one row per CDR3 protein. This repertoire shows about 500,000 distinct CDR3 sequences, 16% found once; its top ten account for 9.5% to 15%. This same sample was also part of a study on T cells in Graves' hyperthyroidism and ophthalmopathy.

The specimen comprised peripheral blood mononuclear cells (PBMCs), sampled at new diagnosis, from a patient treated with antithyroid drugs. Every receptor here comes from a man aged 35-49 years with Graves disease. Each CDR3 is given with its conserved first and last residue. A D gene is named only where the DNA matches it firmly. Clone size is shown for a subset of rows, as once, few, many or a class of expanded clone.

d_call j_call clone_size v_call cdr3_aa cdr3_nt
TRBD2 TRBJ2-1 NA TRBV19 CASTPSGRPSNEQFF TGTGCCAGTACCCCTAGCGGGAGACCCTCTAATGAGCAGTTCTTC
NA TRBJ2-1 many TRBV12-5 CASGSAGNEQFF TGTGCTAGTGGTTCGGCAGGGAATGAGCAGTTCTTC
NA TRBJ2-7 many TRBV5-1 CASSSGRDAYEQYF TGCGCCAGCAGCTCGGGACGGGATGCCTACGAGCAGTACTTC
NA TRBJ2-1 few TRBV6-5 CASSYTASSYNEQFF TGTGCCAGCAGTTACACAGCGAGCTCCTACAATGAGCAGTTCTTC
NA TRBJ2-1 many TRBV6-1 CASSGESGGGSYNEQFF TGTGCCAGCAGTGGAGAATCAGGGGGAGGCTCCTACAATGAGCAGTTCTTC
NA TRBJ1-2 few TRBV6-1 CACGWVYPYGYTF TGTGCCTGCGGGTGGGTCTACCCCTATGGCTACACCTTC
TRBD2 TRBJ2-3 many TRBV7-2 CASSSGTRGDTQYF TGTGCCAGCAGCTCCGGGACTAGGGGAGATACGCAGTATTTT
NA TRBJ2-7 NA TRBV4-1 CASSQVAEYEQYF TGCGCCAGCAGCCAAGTAGCCGAGTACGAGCAGTACTTC
TRBD1 TRBJ1-2 NA TRBV28 CASSPPGTVNYGYTF TGTGCCAGCAGTCCTCCCGGGACAGTTAACTATGGCTACACCTTC
TRBD1 TRBJ2-7 many TRBV7-9 CASSLMGQRFSYEQYF TGTGCCAGCAGCTTAATGGGACAGAGATTTTCCTACGAGCAGTACTTC
TRBD2 TRBJ2-1 many TRBV11-1 CASSRGLAGDLYNEQFF TGTGCCAGCAGCCGGGGACTAGCGGGGGACTTATACAATGAGCAGTTCTTC
TRBD1 TRBJ2-7 many TRBV11-2 CASSNRGLPYEQYF TGTGCCAGCAGCAACAGGGGGCTCCCCTACGAGCAGTACTTC
NA TRBJ2-5 many TRBV12-3/TRBV12-4 CASSSHDTGETQYF TGTGCCAGCAGTTCGCATGACACCGGGGAGACCCAGTACTTC
TRBD2 TRBJ2-1 many TRBV30 CAWRRIGGGNEQFF TGTGCCTGGAGAAGGATCGGGGGGGGCAATGAGCAGTTCTTC
TRBD1 TRBJ2-1 NA TRBV5-1 CASSPGQVGQFF TGCGCCAGCAGCCCGGGACAGGTGGGGCAGTTCTTC
NA TRBJ2-7 few TRBV27 CASSLSHSRPSYEQYF TGTGCCAGCAGTTTATCCCACTCCAGACCATCCTACGAGCAGTACTTC
NA TRBJ2-4 many TRBV20-1 CSAQSGTKNIQYF TGCAGTGCTCAGAGCGGCACCAAAAACATTCAGTACTTC
TRBD1 TRBJ2-7 NA TRBV25-1 CASSEMGTGAYEQYF TGTGCCAGCAGTGAAATGGGGACAGGGGCCTACGAGCAGTACTTC
TRBD1 TRBJ2-1 NA TRBV5-1 CASSTGQNNEQFF TGCGCCAGCAGCACGGGACAGAACAATGAGCAGTTCTTC
NA TRBJ2-4 NA TRBV19 CACKGSGNIQYF TGTGCCTGTAAGGGGAGTGGAAACATTCAGTACTTC
NA TRBJ1-5 few TRBV25-1 CASSEWGDNQPQHF TGTGCCAGCAGTGAATGGGGCGATAATCAGCCCCAGCATTTT
NA TRBJ2-1 few TRBV7-9 CASSLAQGGNEQFF TGTGCCAGCAGCTTAGCACAGGGAGGCAATGAGCAGTTCTTC
NA TRBJ2-1 NA TRBV14 CASSHFEGGRNEQFF TGTGCCAGCAGCCATTTTGAAGGGGGGAGGAATGAGCAGTTCTTC
TRBD2 TRBJ2-7 NA TRBV12-5 CASGFAGTSDYEQYF TGTGCTAGTGGTTTCGCCGGGACTAGCGACTACGAGCAGTACTTC
NA TRBJ2-3 NA TRBV5-1 CASSFRETTDTQYF TGCGCCAGCAGCTTCCGGGAGACCACAGATACGCAGTATTTT
NA TRBJ1-5 NA TRBV12-3/TRBV12-4 CASTYRGYAELETNQPQHF TGTGCCAGCACCTATCGGGGCTACGCGGAGCTCGAGACCAATCAGCCCCAGCATTTT
TRBD1 TRBJ2-7 many TRBV7-9 CASSLGTGSHEQYF TGTGCCAGCAGCTTGGGGACAGGGTCGCACGAGCAGTACTTC
NA TRBJ1-1 many TRBV20-1 CSAERRVGTEAFF TGCAGTGCGGAGCGGAGGGTCGGCACTGAAGCTTTCTTT
TRBD1 TRBJ1-6 NA TRBV12-3/TRBV12-4 CASSPRPGGPLHF TGTGCCAGCAGTCCCCGGCCAGGGGGTCCCCTCCACTTT
TRBD2 TRBJ2-1 many TRBV28 CASSPSLAGGPDDAYNEQFF TGTGCCAGCAGTCCCTCACTAGCGGGAGGGCCCGATGATGCCTACAATGAGCAGTTCTTC
NA TRBJ1-1 NA TRBV11-2 CASSVPVIEAFF TGTGCCAGCAGCGTCCCCGTTATTGAAGCTTTCTTT